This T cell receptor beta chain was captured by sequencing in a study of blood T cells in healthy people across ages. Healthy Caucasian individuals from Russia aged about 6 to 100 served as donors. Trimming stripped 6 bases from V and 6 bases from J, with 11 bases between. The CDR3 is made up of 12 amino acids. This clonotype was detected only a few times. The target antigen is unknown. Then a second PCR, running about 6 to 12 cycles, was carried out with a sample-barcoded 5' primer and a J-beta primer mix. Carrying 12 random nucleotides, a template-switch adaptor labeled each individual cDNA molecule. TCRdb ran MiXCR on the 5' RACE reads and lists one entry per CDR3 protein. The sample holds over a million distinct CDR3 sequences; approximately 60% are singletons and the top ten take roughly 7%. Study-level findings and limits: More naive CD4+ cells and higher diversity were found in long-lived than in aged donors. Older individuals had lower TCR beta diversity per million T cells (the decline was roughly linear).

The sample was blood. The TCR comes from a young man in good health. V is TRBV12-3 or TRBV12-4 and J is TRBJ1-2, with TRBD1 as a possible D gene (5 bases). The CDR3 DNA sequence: TGTGCCAGCAGCCCCAGACAGAATGGCTACACCTTC. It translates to CASSPRQNGYTF.